The 24 T cell receptor beta chains listed next were all sequenced from one sample in a study of cytomegalovirus exposure and HLA in healthy donors. Clones were read by immunoSEQ multiplex PCR, and TCRdb kept only the in-frame ones, dropping some. The sample lists hundreds of thousands of clones, 86% occurring once. Sequencing was carried out using PBMCs. The receptors derive from a woman aged 18-29 years in good health and CMV-seronegative.

This clone was observed a single time. The V and J genes are TRBV6-5 and TRBJ1-2, with unresolved D. The CDR3 is made up of 13 amino acids. In germline, CDR1 is MNHEY, CDR2 SVGAGI. V was pared by 5 bases and J by 6 bases, with 13 bases between. Written as DNA, the CDR3 is TGTGCCAGCAGTCCCCCGGGAGGAAATGGCTACACCTTC. Amino acids: CASSPPGGNGYTF.

Comments on this clone: Other DNA sequences in this sample translate to the same CDR3. The J gene is TRBJ1-3, the V gene TRBV5-6; unclear D gene. This CDR3 spans 15 amino acids. Germline V gene lookup returns CDR1 SGHDT and CDR2 YYEEEE. The V end lost 0 bases, the J end lost 0 bases, and 7 bases lay between the germline ends. The CDR3: CASSLAASSGNTIYF. CDR3 DNA: TGTGCCAGCAGCTTGGCCGCTAGCTCTGGAAACACCATATATTTT.

The chain combines TRBV4-1 with TRBJ2-7; 13 bases match TRBD2. V was pared by 4 bases and J by 3 bases, with 6 bases of the junction left unmatched. The CDR3 has 16 residues. The V gene's germline CDR1 is MGHRA and CDR2 YSYEKL. The CDR3: CASSPLGLAGDYEQYF. The CDR3 region has the DNA TGCGCCAGCAGCCCACTCGGACTAGCGGGGGACTACGAGCAGTACTTC.

The J gene is TRBJ2-3, the V gene TRBV28; 10 bases map to TRBD2. V shed 3 bases, J shed 1 base, and the junction held 7 bases outside the gene matches. The CDR3 runs to 17 residues. Germline CDR1 and CDR2: MDHEN and SYDVKM. Written as DNA, the CDR3 is TGTGCCAGCAGTTTCCTAGCGGGGGCCTCTGGCACAGATACGCAGTATTTT. Translation: CASSFLAGASGTDTQYF.

V is TRBV15 and J is TRBJ2-3, with 8 bases aligning to TRBD2. V shed 0 bases, J shed 6 bases, and the junction held 8 bases outside the gene matches. The CDR3 loop spans 16 amino acids. Germline V gives CDR1 LNHNV, CDR2 YYDKDF (reference sequence). Here the CDR3 DNA reads TGTGCCACCAGCAGAGATTATGGTAGCGGGGCTGATACGCAGTATTTT. Its protein product is CATSRDYGSGADTQYF.

The sample holds a few counts of this clone. V gene TRBV5-4 combines with J gene TRBJ2-1, with 11 bases identical to TRBD2. Trimming at V came to 1 base and at J to 6 bases, leaving 6 bases not matched to a gene. The CDR3 runs to 16 residues. Germline-derived CDR1 and CDR2 are SGHNT and YYREEE (reference sequence). CDR3 protein: CASSLSSGGAFNEQFF. CDR3 coding DNA: TGTGCCAGCAGCTTGAGTAGCGGGGGGGCCTTCAATGAGCAGTTCTTC.

This clone was seen a single time. The chain couples TRBV2 to TRBJ2-5, with D perhaps TRBD1 (5 bases). Trimming cost V 6 bases and J 5 bases, with 19 bases left between them. The CDR3 is 15 amino acids. The germline CDR1 and CDR2 sequences are SNHLY and FYNNEI. This chain's CDR3 is CASSDPHQGWETQYF. The CDR3 bases are TGTGCCAGCAGCGACCCCCATCAGGGATGGGAGACCCAGTACTTC.

The chain has TRBV7-9 and TRBJ2-7, with D tentatively TRBD1 (5 bases). V dropped 2 bases and J dropped 7 bases, with 18 bases sitting between them. The CDR3 totals 15 residues. Germline loops: CDR1 SEHNR, CDR2 FQNEAQ (reference sequence). In DNA, the CDR3 is TGTGCCAGCAGCTTAAGCCCAGGGCTGGTCGGTGAGCAGTACTTC. It yields the protein CASSLSPGLVGEQYF.

This sequence joins TRBV28 and TRBJ1-5; possibly TRBD1 for D (5 bases). Germline V CDR1 and CDR2: MDHEN, SYDVKM. The ends were cut back, 3 bases at V and 9 bases at J, with 15 bases in the middle. This CDR3 is 14 amino acids long. The CDR3 coding sequence is TGTGCCAGCAGTTTTAGGCAGGGCCAGGGGCCCCAGCATTTT. Encoded protein: CASSFRQGQGPQHF.

The CDR3 reads CAGAQDPGNTIYF. The CDR3 region has the DNA TGTGCCGGCGCACAGGACCCTGGAAACACCATATATTTT. V gene TRBV6-1 combines with J gene TRBJ1-3; maybe TRBD1 (5 bases). The CDR3 has 13 residues. Germline values: CDR1 MNHNS, CDR2 SASEGT. Trimming stripped 11 bases from V and 2 bases from J, with 13 bases between.

This chain connects TRBV5-4 to TRBJ2-3; tentative D call: TRBD2 (5 bases). Germline V gene lookup returns CDR1 SGHNT and CDR2 YYREEE (reference sequence). V was trimmed by 5 bases and J by 2 bases, leaving 18 bases between them. The length of the CDR3 is 16 residues. The CDR3 bases are TGTGCCAGCAGACCGAACGAGCGGAGGTCCACAGATACGCAGTATTTT. Translating it yields CASRPNERRSTDTQYF.

The chain joins TRBV29-1 to TRBJ1-2; D uncertain. This CDR3 is 12 amino acids long. Per germline, CDR1 SQVTM and CDR2 ANQGSEA. Trimming took off 4 bases at V and 1 base at J, with 7 bases between the two ends. In nucleotides, the CDR3 is TGCAGCGTTGGTCCTATTAACTATGGCTACACCTTC. As protein: CSVGPINYGYTF.

The rearrangement uses TRBV7-9 and TRBJ2-1, with D perhaps matching TRBD1 (6 bases). The CDR3 length is 15 residues. V was shortened by 5 bases and J by 8 bases, with 19 bases between the two germline ends. Germline V gene sequence: CDR1 SEHNR, CDR2 FQNEAQ (reference sequence). The CDR3 loop reads CASSMKLDSHHEQFF. The CDR3 nucleotides are TGTGCCAGCAGCATGAAATTGGACAGCCACCATGAGCAGTTCTTC.

V is TRBV15 and J is TRBJ2-3; TRBD2 matches at 8 bases. CDR1 and CDR2 (germline): LNHNV, YYDKDF (reference sequence). The CDR3 covers 15 residues. V shed 1 base, J shed 5 bases, and the junction held 5 bases outside the gene matches. CDR3 nucleotides: TGTGCCACCAGCAGAGCTAGCGGGTATTTAGATACGCAGTATTTT. It yields the protein CATSRASGYLDTQYF.

Of note for this clone: Distinct nucleotide sequences in the sample also encode this CDR3. The chain uses TRBV18 and TRBJ1-1, with a possible D match to TRBD1 (6 bases). Germline CDR1 KGHSH, CDR2 LQKENI. V dropped 2 bases and J dropped 2 bases, with 6 bases sitting between them. CDR3 length: 13 amino acids. The CDR3 nucleotides read TGTGCCAGCTCACCAGGGGGCAACACTGAAGCTTTCTTT. Its protein is CASSPGGNTEAFF.

The rearrangement joins TRBV2 to TRBJ1-1; 7 positions agree with TRBD1. Per the germline V gene, CDR1 is SNHLY and CDR2 is FYNNEI. Trimming at V came to 6 bases and at J to 0 bases, leaving 7 bases not matched to a gene. The CDR3 consists of 15 residues. The CDR3 sequence is CASRTGTDMNTEAFF. The CDR3 coding sequence is TGTGCCAGCAGGACCGGGACAGATATGAACACTGAAGCTTTCTTT.

This chain joins TRBV6-1 and TRBJ1-3; D is ambiguous. This CDR3 region has 15 residues. CDR1 is MNHNS, CDR2 SASEGT, per germline. The germline V and J ends were trimmed by 6 bases and 3 bases, with 15 bases remaining between them. For the CDR3, the DNA is TGTGCCAGCAGCCGGTGGAGGGAAGGTGGAAACACCATATATTTT. It is translated as CASSRWREGGNTIYF.

The V and J genes are TRBV6-5 and TRBJ1-1; 8 bases map to TRBD1. With 4 bases clipped from V and 1 base from J, the junction kept 5 bases outside the gene matches. CDR3 length equals 15 residues. The germline V gene has CDR1 MNHEY and CDR2 SVGAGI. The CDR3 spells CASSSRTGKNTEAFF. The CDR3, as DNA: TGTGCCAGCAGTTCCCGGACAGGGAAGAACACTGAAGCTTTCTTT.

This chain connects TRBV7-8 to TRBJ1-6; D perhaps matches TRBD1 (6 bases). CDR1 SGHVS and CDR2 FQNEAQ come from the germline V gene. With 2 bases removed from V and 10 bases from J, the gap between germline ends came to 18 bases. The CDR3 runs 16 residues. In nucleotides, the CDR3 is TGTGCCAGCAGCTTAACGCCCGGGACAAAGGAGTCACCCCTCCACTTT. It specifies CASSLTPGTKESPLHF. The full variable domain, its missing parts supplied by reference TRBV7-8 and TRBJ1-6, is GAGVSQSPRYKVAKRGQDVALRCDPISGHVSLFWYQQALGQGPEFLTYFQNEAQLDKSGLPSDRFFAERPEGSVSTLKIQRTQQEDSAVYLCASSLTPGTKESPLHFGNGTRLTVT.

V is TRBV9 and J is TRBJ2-7; D perhaps matches TRBD1 (6 bases). CDR1 and CDR2 from the germline V gene are SGDLS and YYNGEE. With 0 bases removed from V and 5 bases from J, the gap between germline ends came to 12 bases. The CDR3 contains 14 residues. The CDR3 coding sequence is TGTGCCAGCAGCGTAGACAGGGTGATAAACGAGCAGTACTTC. As protein: CASSVDRVINEQYF.

The CDR3, as DNA: TGTGCCAGCTCAACTATACCACGGTACGAGCAGTACTTC. It translates to CASSTIPRYEQYF. The rearrangement joins TRBV18 to TRBJ2-7, with D unresolved. V was shortened by 5 bases and J by 4 bases, with 12 bases between the two germline ends. The CDR3 runs 13 residues. CDR1 is KGHSH, CDR2 LQKENI, per germline.

V and J are TRBV5-1 and TRBJ1-4; D call uncertain. The V gene lost 4 bases and the J gene lost 2 bases, with 6 bases spanning the gap. Germline lookup yields CDR1 SGHRS and CDR2 YFSETQ. The CDR3 contains 13 residues. CDR3 amino acids: CASSSSTNEKLFF. The CDR3 bases are TGCGCCAGCAGCAGCTCCACTAATGAAAAACTGTTTTTT. Based on the CDR3 plus reference TRBV5-1 and TRBJ1-4, the full variable domain is KAGVTQTPRYLIKTRGQQVTLSCSPISGHRSVSWYQQTPGQGLQFLFEYFSETQRNKGNFPGRFSGRQFSNSRSEMNVSTLELGDSALYLCASSSSTNEKLFFGSGTQLSVL.

The rearrangement uses TRBV6-5 and TRBJ1-1; weak D call: TRBD1 (5 bases). CDR3 length: 15 amino acids. Germline loops: CDR1 MNHEY, CDR2 SVGAGI. The germline V and J ends were trimmed by 0 bases and 5 bases, with 13 bases remaining between them. The CDR3 protein is CASSYSLVGGTEAFF. In DNA form, the CDR3 reads TGTGCCAGCAGTTACTCCTTGGTCGGGGGAACTGAAGCTTTCTTT.

This clone was seen a few times. The chain is built from TRBV6-5 and TRBJ1-5; tentatively, D is TRBD1 (5 bases). With 6 bases removed from V and 6 bases from J, the gap between germline ends came to 12 bases. Germline CDR1 is MNHEY and CDR2 is SVGAGI. The CDR3 sequence is 13 residues long. CDR3 coding DNA: TGTGCCAGCAGGGAAAACGGGGGTCAGCCCCAGCATTTT. Encoded protein: CASRENGGQPQHF.